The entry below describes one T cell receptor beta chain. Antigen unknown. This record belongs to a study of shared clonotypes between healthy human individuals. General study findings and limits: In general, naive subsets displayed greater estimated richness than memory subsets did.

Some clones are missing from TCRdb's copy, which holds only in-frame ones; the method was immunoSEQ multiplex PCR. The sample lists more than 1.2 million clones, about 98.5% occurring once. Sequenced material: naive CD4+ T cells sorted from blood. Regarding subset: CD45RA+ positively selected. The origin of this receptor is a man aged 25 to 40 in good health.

The CDR3 here is CASSSTGGRAFF. CDR3 in DNA: TGTGCCAGCAGCTCCACAGGGGGCCGGGCTTTCTTT. The rearrangement links TRBV11-2 to TRBJ1-1, with 9 bases lining up with TRBD1. There are 12 residues in the CDR3. The V and J ends lost 4 bases and 11 bases, in that order; junction bases with no gene match: 5. The germline gives CDR1 SGHAT, CDR2 FQNNGV.